This is a list of T cell receptor beta chains from one sample in a study of cytomegalovirus exposure and HLA in healthy donors. Sequenced by immunoSEQ multiplex PCR; TCRdb stores in-frame clones only, minus some. The sample lists around 86,000 clones, over 85% seen once, with approximately 1.1% in the top ten. Sample: PBMCs. The receptor set was obtained from a woman aged 30 to 39 in good health and CMV-seropositive. CDR3s include the opening cysteine and the closing phenylalanine or tryptophan. D genes are given only for firm matches. Only part of the rows carry a size: once, few, many, or a class if the clone is expanded.

D gene: TRBD1; V gene: TRBV11-3; J gene: TRBJ2-7; clone size: -; CDR3 protein: CASSLVPDRGPFQRNYEQYF; CDR3 DNA: TGTGCCAGCAGCTTAGTACCTGACAGGGGGCCTTTTCAACGGAACTACGAGCAGTACTTC
D gene: TRBD1; V gene: TRBV29-1; J gene: TRBJ2-7; clone size: once; CDR3 protein: CSVEGQGVFEQYF; CDR3 DNA: TGCAGCGTTGAGGGGCAGGGGGTGTTCGAGCAGTACTTC
D gene: TRBD1; V gene: TRBV19; J gene: TRBJ1-1; clone size: -; CDR3 protein: CASSMGQGAAEAFF; CDR3 DNA: TGTGCCAGTAGTATGGGTCAGGGGGCGGCTGAAGCTTTCTTT
D gene: TRBD1; V gene: TRBV23-1; J gene: TRBJ2-7; clone size: -; CDR3 protein: CASSQSLGTGERDEQYF; CDR3 DNA: TGCGCCAGCAGTCAATCTCTTGGGACAGGGGAGAGAGACGAGCAGTACTTC
D gene: TRBD2; V gene: TRBV5-4; J gene: TRBJ2-3; clone size: -; CDR3 protein: CASSYGGRGPDTQYF; CDR3 DNA: TGTGCCAGCAGCTACGGCGGGAGGGGCCCAGATACGCAGTATTTT
D gene: TRBD1; V gene: TRBV19; J gene: TRBJ2-1; clone size: -; CDR3 protein: CASSIRQGIDEQFF; CDR3 DNA: TGTGCCAGTAGTATCCGACAGGGTATCGATGAGCAGTTCTTC
D gene: -; V gene: TRBV5-6; J gene: TRBJ1-3; clone size: -; CDR3 protein: CASSTGGPLSGNTIYF; CDR3 DNA: TGTGCCAGCAGCACGGGAGGGCCCCTCTCTGGAAACACCATATATTTT
D gene: -; V gene: TRBV10-3; J gene: TRBJ1-4; clone size: -; CDR3 protein: CAISGTDSRNEKLFF; CDR3 DNA: TGTGCCATCAGTGGGACGGACAGTAGAAATGAAAAACTGTTTTTT
D gene: TRBD1; V gene: TRBV19; J gene: TRBJ2-3; clone size: -; CDR3 protein: CASSILRSGGAHTDTQYF; CDR3 DNA: TGTGCCAGTAGTATCCTCCGGTCAGGGGGCGCCCACACAGATACGCAGTATTTT
D gene: -; V gene: TRBV19; J gene: TRBJ1-5; clone size: -; CDR3 protein: CASRKGQMINQPQHF; CDR3 DNA: TGTGCCAGTAGGAAAGGACAGATGATCAATCAGCCCCAGCATTTT
D gene: TRBD1; V gene: TRBV25-1; J gene: TRBJ1-4; clone size: -; CDR3 protein: CASSGSDRGTNEKLFF; CDR3 DNA: TGTGCCAGCAGTGGATCAGACAGGGGCACTAATGAAAAACTGTTTTTT
D gene: -; V gene: TRBV2; J gene: TRBJ2-7; clone size: -; CDR3 protein: CASRGLSSYEQYF; CDR3 DNA: TGTGCCAGCCGTGGACTCTCCTCCTACGAGCAGTACTTC
D gene: TRBD2; V gene: TRBV5-1; J gene: TRBJ2-5; clone size: -; CDR3 protein: CASTSGSRRETQYF; CDR3 DNA: TGCGCCAGCACCAGCGGGAGTCGGCGGGAGACCCAGTACTTC
D gene: TRBD1; V gene: TRBV5-1; J gene: TRBJ2-7; clone size: -; CDR3 protein: CASSSRQGVHEQYF; CDR3 DNA: TGCGCCAGCAGCTCCAGACAGGGCGTCCACGAGCAGTACTTC
D gene: TRBD2; V gene: TRBV28; J gene: TRBJ2-3; clone size: few; CDR3 protein: CASSTPLGLADTDTQYF; CDR3 DNA: TGTGCCAGCAGTACCCCGCTCGGACTAGCGGACACAGATACGCAGTATTTT
D gene: -; V gene: TRBV28; J gene: TRBJ2-1; clone size: -; CDR3 protein: CASSLGPVGSAVNSYNEQFF; CDR3 DNA: TGTGCCAGCAGTTTAGGCCCCGTTGGTAGCGCCGTAAACTCCTACAATGAGCAGTTCTTC
D gene: TRBD1; V gene: TRBV18; J gene: TRBJ1-4; clone size: -; CDR3 protein: CASRPTGLPATNEKLFF; CDR3 DNA: TGTGCCAGCCGCCCGACAGGGTTACCTGCAACTAATGAAAAACTGTTTTTT
D gene: -; V gene: TRBV19; J gene: TRBJ2-1; clone size: -; CDR3 protein: CASSIDLGRNNEQFF; CDR3 DNA: TGTGCCAGTAGTATAGATCTGGGCAGAAACAATGAGCAGTTCTTC
D gene: TRBD2; V gene: TRBV9; J gene: TRBJ2-7; clone size: -; CDR3 protein: CASSGTSGRPYEQYF; CDR3 DNA: TGTGCCAGCAGCGGGACTAGCGGGAGACCCTACGAGCAGTACTTC
D gene: -; V gene: TRBV5-5; J gene: TRBJ1-1; clone size: -; CDR3 protein: CASSLDEYGAFF; CDR3 DNA: TGTGCCAGCAGCTTGGATGAGTACGGAGCTTTCTTT
D gene: TRBD2; V gene: TRBV13; J gene: TRBJ2-7; clone size: -; CDR3 protein: CASSLPTSGRTYEQYF; CDR3 DNA: TGTGCCAGCAGCTTGCCGACTAGCGGACGTACCTACGAGCAGTACTTC
D gene: -; V gene: TRBV27; J gene: TRBJ2-3; clone size: -; CDR3 protein: CASSAGPGGWTDTQYF; CDR3 DNA: TGTGCCAGCAGCGCAGGCCCCGGGGGTTGGACAGATACGCAGTATTTT
D gene: -; V gene: TRBV28; J gene: TRBJ2-1; clone size: -; CDR3 protein: CASTRGGDEQFF; CDR3 DNA: TGTGCCAGCACCCGAGGAGGGGATGAGCAGTTCTTC
D gene: -; V gene: TRBV11-2; J gene: TRBJ1-3; clone size: -; CDR3 protein: CASSLDRGNTIYF; CDR3 DNA: TGTGCCAGCAGCTTAGACAGGGGAAACACCATATATTTT
D gene: -; V gene: TRBV4-3; J gene: TRBJ2-7; clone size: few; CDR3 protein: CASSQDTGEQYF; CDR3 DNA: TGCGCCAGCAGCCAAGACACGGGCGAGCAGTACTTC
D gene: TRBD1; V gene: TRBV5-1; J gene: TRBJ1-1; clone size: -; CDR3 protein: CASSFRLGQGAFF; CDR3 DNA: TGCGCCAGCAGCTTTCGATTGGGACAGGGAGCTTTCTTT
D gene: -; V gene: TRBV19; J gene: TRBJ2-1; clone size: -; CDR3 protein: CASSLDRYSYNEQFF; CDR3 DNA: TGTGCCAGTAGTCTTGACAGATACTCCTACAATGAGCAGTTCTTC
D gene: -; V gene: TRBV30; J gene: TRBJ1-5; clone size: -; CDR3 protein: CAWSVVTTNQPQHF; CDR3 DNA: TGTGCCTGGAGTGTGGTGACGACTAATCAGCCCCAGCATTTT
D gene: -; V gene: TRBV19; J gene: TRBJ2-5; clone size: -; CDR3 protein: CASRGVGVETQYF; CDR3 DNA: TGTGCCAGTAGAGGGGTGGGCGTGGAGACCCAGTACTTC
D gene: TRBD1; V gene: TRBV19; J gene: TRBJ1-5; clone size: -; CDR3 protein: CASSGDRGDQPQHF; CDR3 DNA: TGTGCCAGTAGTGGGGACAGGGGTGATCAGCCCCAGCATTTT
D gene: TRBD1; V gene: TRBV2; J gene: TRBJ1-5; clone size: -; CDR3 protein: CASSQGQGLNQPQHF; CDR3 DNA: TGTGCCAGCAGTCAGGGACAGGGGCTTAATCAGCCCCAGCATTTT
D gene: -; V gene: TRBV7-9; J gene: TRBJ1-1; clone size: few; CDR3 protein: CASSPSLTGTEAFF; CDR3 DNA: TGTGCCAGCAGCCCCAGTCTTACGGGGACTGAAGCTTTCTTT
D gene: TRBD2; V gene: TRBV4-1; J gene: TRBJ2-1; clone size: -; CDR3 protein: CASSPIFELAGNEQFF; CDR3 DNA: TGCGCCAGCAGCCCTATCTTTGAGTTAGCGGGAAATGAGCAGTTCTTC
D gene: -; V gene: TRBV11-3; J gene: TRBJ2-3; clone size: once; CDR3 protein: CASSLSGPGGDTQYF; CDR3 DNA: TGTGCCAGCAGCTTGAGTGGGCCCGGTGGCGATACGCAGTATTTT
D gene: TRBD2; V gene: TRBV7-9; J gene: TRBJ2-3; clone size: -; CDR3 protein: CASSLWTSGSWFTDTQYF; CDR3 DNA: TGTGCCAGCAGCCTATGGACTAGCGGGAGTTGGTTTACAGATACGCAGTATTTT
D gene: -; V gene: TRBV28; J gene: TRBJ1-1; clone size: -; CDR3 protein: CASSLRTNFMNTEAFF; CDR3 DNA: TGTGCCAGCAGTTTAAGAACGAACTTCATGAACACTGAAGCTTTCTTT
D gene: TRBD2; V gene: TRBV2; J gene: TRBJ2-1; clone size: -; CDR3 protein: CASSPQLAGAYNEQFF; CDR3 DNA: TGTGCCAGCAGTCCCCAACTAGCGGGCGCCTACAATGAGCAGTTCTTC
D gene: TRBD1; V gene: TRBV18; J gene: TRBJ1-3; clone size: -; CDR3 protein: CASSPHRGGNTIYF; CDR3 DNA: TGTGCCAGCTCACCACACAGGGGAGGAAACACCATATATTTT
D gene: -; V gene: TRBV10-3; J gene: TRBJ1-2; clone size: -; CDR3 protein: CAISEGQLLYGYTF; CDR3 DNA: TGTGCCATCAGTGAGGGACAGCTCCTCTATGGCTACACCTTC
D gene: -; V gene: TRBV28; J gene: TRBJ2-2; clone size: -; CDR3 protein: CASRRATGELFF; CDR3 DNA: TGTGCCAGCAGAAGAGCCACCGGGGAGCTGTTTTTT
D gene: -; V gene: TRBV6-5; J gene: TRBJ1-1; clone size: -; CDR3 protein: CASSYGTQAAEAFF; CDR3 DNA: TGTGCCAGCAGTTATGGGACACAGGCGGCGGAAGCTTTCTTT
D gene: -; V gene: TRBV21-1; J gene: TRBJ2-2; clone size: -; CDR3 protein: CASKARTANTGELFF; CDR3 DNA: TGTGCCAGCAAGGCAAGGACAGCGAACACCGGGGAGCTGTTTTTT
D gene: TRBD2; V gene: TRBV11-3; J gene: TRBJ2-7; clone size: -; CDR3 protein: CASSPGLAIDEQYF; CDR3 DNA: TGTGCCAGCAGCCCGGGACTAGCGATAGACGAGCAGTACTTC
D gene: -; V gene: TRBV2; J gene: TRBJ2-4; clone size: once; CDR3 protein: CASSEGPTGNIQYF; CDR3 DNA: TGTGCCAGCAGTGAGGGGCCCACCGGAAACATTCAGTACTTC
D gene: TRBD2; V gene: TRBV19; J gene: TRBJ2-3; clone size: -; CDR3 protein: CASSIAARTSGGTDTQYF; CDR3 DNA: TGTGCCAGTAGTATAGCGGCCCGGACTAGCGGAGGCACAGATACGCAGTATTTT
D gene: -; V gene: TRBV5-1; J gene: TRBJ1-1; clone size: few; CDR3 protein: CASRHGGNTEAFF; CDR3 DNA: TGCGCCAGCAGGCACGGGGGGAACACTGAAGCTTTCTTT
D gene: TRBD1; V gene: TRBV6-5; J gene: TRBJ1-2; clone size: -; CDR3 protein: CASSTTGGRGYGYTF; CDR3 DNA: TGTGCCAGCAGTACCACAGGGGGCAGAGGCTATGGCTACACCTTC
D gene: TRBD1; V gene: TRBV7-6; J gene: TRBJ2-1; clone size: -; CDR3 protein: CASSHRTWTGQINPHNEQFF; CDR3 DNA: TGTGCCAGCAGCCATCGCACATGGACAGGGCAGATTAATCCCCACAATGAGCAGTTCTTC
D gene: -; V gene: TRBV19; J gene: TRBJ1-4; clone size: -; CDR3 protein: CASSANREKLFF; CDR3 DNA: TGTGCCAGTAGTGCGAACAGGGAAAAACTGTTTTTT
D gene: -; V gene: TRBV5-6; J gene: TRBJ2-3; clone size: -; CDR3 protein: CASSLGQRYTDTQYF; CDR3 DNA: TGTGCCAGCAGCTTGGGACAGAGATACACAGATACGCAGTATTTT